These 11 T cell receptor beta chains were all obtained from the same sample, sequenced in a study of blood T cell repertoires in COVID-19. Generated by immunoSEQ multiplex PCR, the TCRdb table keeps only in-frame clones and is missing some. The data show 150,000 to 180,000 clones, 91% seen once. Material: peripheral blood. The receptors were gathered from a man aged 45 to 65 with acute or convalescent COVID-19.

The chain couples TRBV2 to TRBJ1-5; 8 bases match TRBD1. The CDR3 is 15 amino acids. Germline V lookup: CDR1 SNHLY, CDR2 FYNNEI. V gave up 6 bases and J gave up 7 bases; unmatched junction bases: 11. CDR3 in DNA: TGTGCCAGCAGCAGACAGGGGCCCACTTACCAGCCCCAGCATTTT. This codes for CASSRQGPTYQPQHF.

This clone was seen only a few times. V is TRBV9 and J is TRBJ1-2; perhaps TRBD1 as D (5 bases). Germline V CDR1 and CDR2: SGDLS, YYNGEE. V lost 0 bases, J lost 6 bases, and 18 bases lay in between. The CDR3 extends over 16 amino acids. CDR3 residues: CASSVDRLLSGDGYTF. The DNA for the CDR3 is TGTGCCAGCAGCGTAGACAGGCTCCTCTCTGGGGATGGCTACACCTTC.

The CDR3 reads CASGMTGQDYNEQFF. The CDR3 DNA follows: TGTGCTAGTGGCATGACAGGGCAGGATTACAATGAGCAGTTCTTC. V and J are TRBV12-5 and TRBJ2-1; 7 nucleotides line up with TRBD1. The CDR3 extends over 15 amino acids. Germline CDR1 is LGHNT and CDR2 is FRNRAP. The V segment lost 6 bases and the J segment 4 bases; nucleotides outside the gene matches: 9.

This chain uses TRBV11-1 with TRBJ2-5; D is ambiguous. Germline CDR1 reads SGHAT; CDR2 reads FQDESV (reference sequence). V dropped 6 bases and J dropped 6 bases, with 14 bases sitting between them. The length of the CDR3 is 13 residues. CDR3 region: CASSKPSPKTQYF. The DNA of the CDR3 is TGTGCCAGCAGTAAGCCTTCTCCCAAGACCCAGTACTTC.

This sequence joins TRBV7-2 and TRBJ2-1; TRBD2 might be the D (5 bases). The CDR3 covers 15 residues. Looked up from germline, CDR1 is SGHTA and CDR2 is FQGNSA. Trimming removed 6 bases at V and 7 bases at J, with 19 bases between. CDR3 sequence: CASSELGLGRNEQFF. CDR3 in DNA: TGTGCCAGCAGTGAACTAGGACTCGGTAGGAATGAGCAGTTCTTC.

V and J are TRBV5-1 and TRBJ2-1; D may be TRBD2 (6 bases). This CDR3 is 14 amino acids long. CDR1 and CDR2 from the germline V gene are SGHRS and YFSETQ. V lost 1 base and J lost 6, with 11 bases in between. CDR3 sequence reads: CASSLPLAGNEQFF. The CDR3, as DNA: TGCGCCAGCAGCTTGCCACTAGCTGGCAATGAGCAGTTCTTC.

This sequence joins TRBV7-1 and TRBJ2-2; 11 bases are a match to TRBD2. TRBV7-1 is reported as an ORF; its role is uncertain. This CDR3 contains 24 residues. V dropped 2 bases and J dropped 0; count of bases not matched to a gene: 23. The CDR3 DNA reads TGTGCCAGCAGCTCACCAACGAGGGTCGGTAGTACTAGCGGGGGCCCTTCGAACACCGGGGAGCTGTTTTTT. Its protein product is CASSSPTRVGSTSGGPSNTGELFF.

This sequence joins TRBV27 and TRBJ2-5; the D is unclear. Between the trimmed V and J ends, which lost 2 bases and 4 bases, there was a span of 11 bases. The CDR3 sequence is 14 residues long. Germline CDR1 is MNHEY and CDR2 is SMNVEV (reference sequence). The CDR3 DNA reads TGTGCCAGCAGTTTAAGGTGGGCAAGAGAGACCCAGTACTTC. This gives the protein CASSLRWARETQYF.

The rearrangement joins TRBV28 to TRBJ2-7; 7 positions agree with TRBD1. From germline, CDR1 is MDHEN and CDR2 SYDVKM. This CDR3 region has 14 residues. V shed 6 bases, J shed 3 bases, and the junction held 8 bases outside the gene matches. CDR3: CASRAGTEIYEQYF. In DNA, the CDR3 is TGTGCCAGCAGAGCTGGGACAGAGATCTACGAGCAGTACTTC.

The chain couples TRBV7-6 to TRBJ2-1; no reliable D call. Germline CDR1 is SGHVS and CDR2 is FNYEAQ. V lost 1 base, J lost 2 bases, and 15 bases lay in between. This CDR3 is 17 amino acids long. Written as DNA, the CDR3 is TGTGCCAGCAGCTTAGAACCGCCCAGAGACACCTACAATGAGCAGTTCTTC. Its translation is CASSLEPPRDTYNEQFF.

Only a few counts were recorded for this clone. As DNA, the CDR3 is TGCGCCAGCAGCTTCGACTATCTAACAGATACGCAGTATTTT. This translates into CASSFDYLTDTQYF. The chain combines TRBV5-1 with TRBJ2-3; D is possibly TRBD2 (5 bases). The CDR3 is 14 residues long. Germline V gives CDR1 SGHRS, CDR2 YFSETQ. The V end lost 2 bases, the J end lost 3 bases, and 10 bases lay between the germline ends.